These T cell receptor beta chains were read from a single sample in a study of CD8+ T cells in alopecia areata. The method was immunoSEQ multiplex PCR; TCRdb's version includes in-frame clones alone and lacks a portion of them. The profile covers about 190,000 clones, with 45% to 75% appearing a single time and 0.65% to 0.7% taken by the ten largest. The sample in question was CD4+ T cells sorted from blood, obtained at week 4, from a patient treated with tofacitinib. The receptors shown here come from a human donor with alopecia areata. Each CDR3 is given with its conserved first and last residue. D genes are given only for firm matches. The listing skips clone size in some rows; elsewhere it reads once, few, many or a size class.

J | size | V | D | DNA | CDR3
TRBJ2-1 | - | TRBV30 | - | TGTGCCTGGAGTGTGGCCCGCGGTGAGCAGTTCTTC | CAWSVARGEQFF
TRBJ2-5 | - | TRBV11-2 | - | TGTGCCAGCAGCTTAGAACCCGCGGTTACCCAGTACTTC | CASSLEPAVTQYF
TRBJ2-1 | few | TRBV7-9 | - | TGTGCCAGCAGCCGAAGCGGGCATGACAATGAGCAGTTCTTC | CASSRSGHDNEQFF
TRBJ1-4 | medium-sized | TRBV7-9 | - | TGTGCCAGCAGCGATAGTCCGGGAGCCCGGGTTTTT | CASSDSPGARVF
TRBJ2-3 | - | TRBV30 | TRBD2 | TGTGCCTGGAGTTGGGGTCTAGCGGGTAGAGGTGGAGATACGCAGTATTTT | CAWSWGLAGRGGDTQYF
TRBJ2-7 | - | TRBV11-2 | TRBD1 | TGTGCCAGCAGCAAACGGGACAGGACACACGTACCCTACGAGCAGTACTTC | CASSKRDRTHVPYEQYF
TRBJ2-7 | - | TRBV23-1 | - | TGCGCCAGCAGGCCCAGACCGGCGCCCTACGAGCAGTACTTC | CASRPRPAPYEQYF
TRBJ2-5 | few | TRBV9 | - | TGTGCCAGCAGCGTAGCACAGGGTGCCGGGGAGACCCAGTACTTC | CASSVAQGAGETQYF
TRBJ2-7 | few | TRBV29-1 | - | TGCAGCGTCGGTGGGAGCGGCGAGCAGTACTTC | CSVGGSGEQYF
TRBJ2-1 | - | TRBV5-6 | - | TGTGCCAGCAGCTTCCGGACGCCCCATGAGCAGTTCTTC | CASSFRTPHEQFF
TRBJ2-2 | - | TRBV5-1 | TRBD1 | TGCGCCAGCATCGAGACAGGGGGCAACACCGGGGAGCTGTTTTTT | CASIETGGNTGELFF
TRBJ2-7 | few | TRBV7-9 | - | TGTGCCAGCAGCCCAGGGGCGGGACTACACTCCTACGAGCAGTACTTC | CASSPGAGLHSYEQYF
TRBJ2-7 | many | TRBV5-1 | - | TGCGCCAGCAGCCGCGAAAATGGCGAGCAGTACTTC | CASSRENGEQYF
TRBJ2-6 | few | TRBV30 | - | TGTGCCTGGGGAGGGGGCGCTGGGGCCAACGTCCTGACTTTC | CAWGGGAGANVLTF
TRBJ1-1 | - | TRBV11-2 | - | TGTGCCAGCAGCTTTACCGGGGCTGAAGCTTTCTTT | CASSFTGAEAFF
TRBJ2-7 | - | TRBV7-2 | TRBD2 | TGTGCCAGCAGCCAACTAGCGGGAGGTTTCCCCTACGAGCAGTACTTC | CASSQLAGGFPYEQYF
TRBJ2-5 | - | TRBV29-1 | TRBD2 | TGCAGCGTTGAAAGGCTAGCGGGAGAGAGGCAGACCCAGTACTTC | CSVERLAGERQTQYF
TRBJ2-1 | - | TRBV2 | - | TGTGCCAGCAGTGACATCATTGCTAGCCCCTACAATGAGCAGTTCTTC | CASSDIIASPYNEQFF
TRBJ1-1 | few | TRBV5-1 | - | TGCGCCAGCAGCATAGCAGGGTTGTCCACTGAAGCTTTCTTT | CASSIAGLSTEAFF
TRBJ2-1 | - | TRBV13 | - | TGTGCCAGCAGGCGGGACTCCTATGAGCAGTTCTTC | CASRRDSYEQFF
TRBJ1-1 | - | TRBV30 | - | TGTGCCTGGACCTTGGGGCAGCTGAACACTGAAGCTTTCTTT | CAWTLGQLNTEAFF
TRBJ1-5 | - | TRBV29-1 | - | TGCAGCGTTGGTGGAGGGACCTCGAGTCAGCCCCAGCATTTT | CSVGGGTSSQPQHF
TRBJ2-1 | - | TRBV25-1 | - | TGTGCCAGCAGTCTAACAGACTCCTACAATGAGCAGTTCTTC | CASSLTDSYNEQFF
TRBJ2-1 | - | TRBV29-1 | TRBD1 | TGCAGCGTCGGGACAGGAAGAAATGAGCAGTTCTTC | CSVGTGRNEQFF
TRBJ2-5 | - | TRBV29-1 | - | TGCAGCGTTCCAGGGGTGAGGGACCAAGAGACCCAGTACTTC | CSVPGVRDQETQYF
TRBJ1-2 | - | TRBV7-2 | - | TGTGCCAGCAGCTTGGACAGAGTAAACTATGGCTACACCTTC | CASSLDRVNYGYTF
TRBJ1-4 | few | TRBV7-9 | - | TGTGCCAGCAGCTTAGCGGTTGGGGCAGGACAAGGTGAAAAACTGTTTTTT | CASSLAVGAGQGEKLFF
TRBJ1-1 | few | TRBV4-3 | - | TGCGCCAGCAGCAGGCAGGGGAACACTGAAGCTTTCTTT | CASSRQGNTEAFF
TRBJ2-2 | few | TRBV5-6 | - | TGTGCCAGCAGCTTAGGGGCCGGGGAGCTGTTTTTT | CASSLGAGELFF
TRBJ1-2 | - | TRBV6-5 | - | TGTGCCAGTCGGGGAGATAACTATGGCTACACCTTC | CASRGDNYGYTF
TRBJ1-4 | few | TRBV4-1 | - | TGCGCCAGCAGCCTCATTACTTGGGGAAACGAAAAACTGTTTTTT | CASSLITWGNEKLFF
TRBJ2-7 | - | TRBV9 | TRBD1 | TGTGCCAGCAGCGCCGGACAGGGGGGCTCCTACGAGCAGTACTTC | CASSAGQGGSYEQYF
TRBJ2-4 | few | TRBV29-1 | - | TGCAGCGCCCGGGACAAGGGACTAGCCAAAAACATTCAGTACTTC | CSARDKGLAKNIQYF
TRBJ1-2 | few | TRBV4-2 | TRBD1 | TGTGCCAGCAGCTTGACAGGGTTGGGTGGTGGCTACACCTTC | CASSLTGLGGGYTF
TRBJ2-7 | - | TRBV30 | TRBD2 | TGTGCCTGGCGGGGGACTAGCGTTTCCTACGAGCAGTACTTC | CAWRGTSVSYEQYF
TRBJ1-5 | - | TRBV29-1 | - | TGCAGCGTTGCTTGGCAGTCTGATCAGCCCCAGCATTTT | CSVAWQSDQPQHF
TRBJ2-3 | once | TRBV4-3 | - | TGCGCCAGCAGCCAAGTTGGGCCCCCAAGCACAGATACGCAGTATTTT | CASSQVGPPSTDTQYF
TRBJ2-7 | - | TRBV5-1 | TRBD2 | TGCGCCAGCAGCTCCGGGACTAGCGGGAACGAGCAGTACTTC | CASSSGTSGNEQYF
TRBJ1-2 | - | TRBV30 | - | TGTGCCTGGAGGGGGGGACCTCACTCCGCCTTC | CAWRGGPHSAF
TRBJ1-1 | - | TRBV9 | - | TGTGCCAGCAGCGTAGATCACGGTAACACTGAAGCTTTCTTT | CASSVDHGNTEAFF
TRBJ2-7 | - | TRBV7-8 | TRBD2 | TGTGCCAGCAGCCCAGCGGGACTAGCGACCGCCTACGAGCAGTACTTC | CASSPAGLATAYEQYF
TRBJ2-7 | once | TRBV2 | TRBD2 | TGTGCCAGCAGTGCGAGCGGGAGTGGCTACGAGCAGTACTTC | CASSASGSGYEQYF
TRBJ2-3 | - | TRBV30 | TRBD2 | TGTGCCTGGTCTCGGACTAGCGGGAGCTTTGATACGCAGTATTTT | CAWSRTSGSFDTQYF
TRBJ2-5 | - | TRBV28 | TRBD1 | TGTGCCACCGGACAGGGGCGAGAGACCCAGTACTTC | CATGQGRETQYF
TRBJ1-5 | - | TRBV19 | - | TGTGCCAGTAGTATAGATCTTAGAAGCAATCAGCCCCAGCATTTT | CASSIDLRSNQPQHF
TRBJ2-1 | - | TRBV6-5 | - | TGTGCCAGCAGTAATGACATGGGGGAGAGCAATGAGCAGTTCTTC | CASSNDMGESNEQFF
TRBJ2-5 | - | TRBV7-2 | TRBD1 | TGTGCCAGCAGCACCCGGGACAGACAAGAGACCCAGTACTTC | CASSTRDRQETQYF
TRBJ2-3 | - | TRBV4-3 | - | TGCGCCAGCAGCCAGGGGGGGGCGGTCACAGATACGCAGTATTTT | CASSQGGAVTDTQYF
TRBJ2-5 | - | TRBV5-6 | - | TGTGCCAGCAGCCTAACAGGGTTAGGGGAGACCCAGTACTTC | CASSLTGLGETQYF
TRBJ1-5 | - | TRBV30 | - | TGTGCCTGGTCCCCGGGAGAAGGTCAGCCCCAGCATTTT | CAWSPGEGQPQHF